These 11 T cell receptor beta chains were all obtained from the same sample, sequenced in a study of technical replicates of blood from several donors. Assay: immunoSEQ multiplex PCR; the TCRdb copy retains only in-frame clones and omits some. The sample contains about 73,000 clones, 90% of which appear only once. The material sequenced was PBMCs. These TCRs come from a human donor in good health. Some clones in this sample may be carry-over from other donors' samples.

This rearrangement joins TRBV5-1 to TRBJ1-2; 7 bases are shared with TRBD1. CDR1 and CDR2 (germline): SGHRS, YFSETQ. The V gene end was trimmed by 5 bases and the J gene end by 7 bases; junction bases not matched to a gene: 23. The CDR3 totals 18 residues. The CDR3 loop reads CASRLGQRKLSNLFGYTF. The CDR3 DNA is TGCGCCAGCAGACTGGGACAGCGAAAGCTAAGCAACCTCTTTGGCTACACCTTC.

The chain employs TRBV2 and TRBJ2-5; 8 positions agree with TRBD1. Trimming took 2 bases from V and 3 from J; bases not matched to a gene: 5. Germline V gene lookup returns CDR1 SNHLY and CDR2 FYNNEI. This CDR3 has 15 amino acids. The CDR3 loop is CASSELDRGKETQYF. In DNA form, the CDR3 reads TGTGCCAGCAGTGAACTCGACAGGGGAAAAGAGACCCAGTACTTC. The full variable domain, completed using reference TRBV2 and TRBJ2-5, is EPEVTQTPSHQVTQMGQEVILRCVPISNHLYFYWYRQILGQKVEFLVSFYNNEISEKSEIFDDQFSVERPDGSNFTLKIRSTKLEDSAMYFCASSELDRGKETQYFGPGTRLLVL.

This clone has only a few counts. This rearrangement joins TRBV29-1 to TRBJ2-7, with 8 bases that match TRBD1. Germline CDR1 and CDR2: SQVTM and ANQGSEA. The CDR3 is 13 residues long. The V gene end was trimmed by 5 bases and the J gene end by 6 bases; junction bases not matched to a gene: 9. The CDR3 sequence: CSVRYQGAPEQYF. CDR3 nucleotide sequence: TGCAGCGTTCGGTATCAGGGGGCGCCCGAGCAGTACTTC.

DNA of the CDR3: TGTGCCAGCACCAGGACAGACCCGAACACTGAAGCTTTCTTT. Its translation: CASTRTDPNTEAFF. The rearrangement joins TRBV6-6 to TRBJ1-1; D might be TRBD1 (6 bases). CDR1 and CDR2 from the germline V gene are MNHNY and SVGAGI (reference sequence). This CDR3 spans 14 amino acids. The V and J ends lost 7 bases and 1 base respectively, with 13 bases between them.

This clone was observed a single time. The chain has TRBV30 and TRBJ1-2; TRBD1 matches 11 bases. The V gene end was trimmed by 6 bases and the J gene end by 4 bases; junction bases not matched to a gene: 4. This CDR3 is built from 13 residues. CDR1 and CDR2 (germline): GTSNPN, SVGIG (reference sequence). The CDR3 spells CACWTGGSYGYTF. DNA for the CDR3: TGTGCCTGCTGGACAGGGGGCAGCTATGGCTACACCTTC. Variable domain in full (rest from reference TRBV30 and TRBJ1-2): SQTIHQWPATLVQPVGSPLSLECTVEGTSNPNLYWYRQAAGRGLQLLFYSVGIGQISSEVPQNLSASRPQDRQFILSSKKLLLSDSGFYLCACWTGGSYGYTFGSGTRLTVV.

V and J are TRBV29-1 and TRBJ2-7; D is possibly TRBD2 (5 bases). The V gene's germline CDR1 is SQVTM and CDR2 ANQGSEA. The CDR3 sequence is 11 residues long. The V end was cut by 3 bases, the J end by 5 bases, with 8 bases between. The CDR3 is CSVDGVDEQYF. CDR3 coding DNA: TGCAGCGTTGACGGGGTCGACGAGCAGTACTTC.

J is TRBJ2-7 and V is TRBV5-1, with a possible D match to TRBD1 (5 bases). CDR3 length: 13 residues. Per germline, CDR1 SGHRS and CDR2 YFSETQ. Trimming removed 0 bases at V and 3 bases at J, with 7 bases between. The CDR3 sequence is CASSLGQYYEQYF. The CDR3 nucleotides read TGCGCCAGCAGCTTGGGACAGTACTACGAGCAGTACTTC.

The J gene is TRBJ1-5, the V gene TRBV5-1; no reliable D call. Germline CDR1 is SGHRS and CDR2 is YFSETQ. CDR3 size: 13 residues. V was shortened by 0 bases and J by 3 bases, with 4 bases between the two germline ends. Here the CDR3 reads CASSLGANQPQHF. CDR3 nucleotide sequence: TGCGCCAGCAGCTTGGGGGCCAATCAGCCCCAGCATTTT.

The rearrangement uses TRBV11-3 and TRBJ2-3; 8 bases are shared with TRBD2. CDR1 and CDR2 from the germline V gene are SGHNT and YENEEA. V shed 5 bases and J 0 bases; nucleotides not matched to a gene: 1. This CDR3 has 14 residues. This CDR3 reads CASSIAGSTDTQYF. CDR3 coding DNA: TGTGCCAGCAGCATAGCGGGGAGCACAGATACGCAGTATTTT.

The rearrangement uses TRBV5-1 and TRBJ2-5, with 9 bases lining up with TRBD2. The CDR3 is 16 amino acids. Trimming at V came to 2 bases and at J to 3 bases, leaving 8 bases not matched to a gene. Germline loops: CDR1 SGHRS, CDR2 YFSETQ. The CDR3 DNA follows: TGCGCCAGCAGCTTCTGGGCGGGGGGGAAGGAAGAGACCCAGTACTTC. Translated: CASSFWAGGKEETQYF.

V is TRBV4-2 and J is TRBJ1-5; no reliable D call. CDR1 is LGHNA, CDR2 YNFKEQ, per germline. The germline V and J ends were trimmed by 0 bases and 10 bases, with 7 bases remaining between them. This CDR3 is 12 amino acids long. The CDR3 DNA is TGTGCCAGCAGCCAAGATCCGGGACCCCAGCATTTT. Encoded protein: CASSQDPGPQHF.